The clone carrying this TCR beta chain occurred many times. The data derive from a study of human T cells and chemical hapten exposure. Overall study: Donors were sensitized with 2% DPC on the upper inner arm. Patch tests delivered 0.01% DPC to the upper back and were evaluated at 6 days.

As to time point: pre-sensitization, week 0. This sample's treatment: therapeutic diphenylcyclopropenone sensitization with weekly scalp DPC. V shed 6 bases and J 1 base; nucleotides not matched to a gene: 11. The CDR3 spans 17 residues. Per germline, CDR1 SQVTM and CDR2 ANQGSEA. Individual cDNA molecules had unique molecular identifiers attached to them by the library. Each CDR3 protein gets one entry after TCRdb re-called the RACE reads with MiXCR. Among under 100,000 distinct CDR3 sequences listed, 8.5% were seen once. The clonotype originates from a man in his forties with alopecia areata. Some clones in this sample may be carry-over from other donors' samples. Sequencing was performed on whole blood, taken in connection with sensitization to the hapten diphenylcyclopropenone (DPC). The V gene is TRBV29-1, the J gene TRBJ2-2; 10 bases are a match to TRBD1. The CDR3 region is CSVPNWDRGRNTGELFF. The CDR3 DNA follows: TGCAGCGTCCCGAATTGGGACAGGGGTCGGAACACCGGGGAGCTGTTTTTT.